These 7 T cell receptor beta chains were all obtained from the same sample, sequenced in a study of blood T cell repertoires in COVID-19. Measured with immunoSEQ multiplex PCR; TCRdb has only the in-frame clones, and not every one. The data hold roughly 160,000 clones, with about 84% observed a single time. The sample was PBMCs or T cells enriched from blood (not recorded which). The receptors were sampled from a man between 45 and 60 years old who had recovered from COVID-19.

The chain links TRBV28 to TRBJ1-6, with D possibly being TRBD1 (6 bases). V was shortened by 3 bases and J by 7 bases, with 7 bases between the two germline ends. Germline V gives CDR1 MDHEN, CDR2 SYDVKM. This CDR3 contains 13 residues. The CDR3 is CASSFTGNSPLHF. CDR3 DNA sequence: TGTGCCAGCAGTTTTACAGGGAATTCACCCCTCCACTTT.

J is TRBJ2-3 and V is TRBV2; a possible D gene is TRBD2 (6 bases). The germline V gene has CDR1 SNHLY and CDR2 FYNNEI. Trimming stripped 8 bases from V and 9 bases from J, with 15 bases between. This CDR3 is 12 amino acids long. Here the CDR3 reads CASGGTPQTQYF. The CDR3 DNA reads TGTGCCAGCGGGGGGACCCCCCAAACGCAGTATTTT. Looking up the rest from reference TRBV2 and TRBJ2-3 gives the full variable domain: EPEVTQTPSHQVTQMGQEVILRCVPISNHLYFYWYRQILGQKVEFLVSFYNNEISEKSEIFDDQFSVERPDGSNFTLKIRSTKLEDSAMYFCASGGTPQTQYFGPGTRLTVL.

The rearrangement uses TRBV3-1 (or the pseudogene TRBV3-2) and TRBJ1-5, with a possible D match to TRBD1 (5 bases). This CDR3 is built from 15 residues. In germline, CDR1 is LGHDT, CDR2 YNNKEL (reference sequence). V shed 4 bases and J shed 4 bases, with 14 bases lying between them. The CDR3 nucleotides read TGTGCCAGCAGCCGCGGGAGGGGTGGAAATCAGCCCCAGCATTTT. Its protein product is CASSRGRGGNQPQHF.

The V and J genes are TRBV7-9 and TRBJ2-2; D is undetermined. V dropped 5 bases and J dropped 4 bases, with 11 bases sitting between them. CDR3 length: 14 amino acids. Germline V gene sequence: CDR1 SEHNR, CDR2 FQNEAQ (reference sequence). The CDR3 loop is CASSGHYSTGELFF. DNA of the CDR3: TGTGCCAGCAGCGGCCATTATTCCACCGGGGAGCTGTTTTTT.

V is TRBV5-1 and J is TRBJ1-2; 7 nucleotides align to TRBD1. CDR1 SGHRS and CDR2 YFSETQ come from the germline V gene. The CDR3 loop spans 15 amino acids. The ends lost 4 bases at V and 3 bases at J; junction bases unmatched: 9. CDR3 region: CASSPEGQIYYGYTF. The CDR3 nucleotides read TGCGCCAGCAGCCCGGAGGGACAGATTTACTATGGCTACACCTTC.

This clone was counted a few times. V gene TRBV5-6 combines with J gene TRBJ2-7; D is ambiguous. This CDR3 has 13 amino acids. V was clipped by 0 bases and J by 6 bases, with 10 bases between them. CDR1 SGHDT and CDR2 YYEEEE come from the germline V gene. CDR3 sequence reads: CASSLGSESEQYF. CDR3 nucleotides: TGTGCCAGCAGCTTGGGCAGCGAGTCCGAGCAGTACTTC.

This rearrangement joins TRBV2 to TRBJ2-4; the D gene is possibly TRBD2 (6 bases). Germline loops: CDR1 SNHLY, CDR2 FYNNEI. V dropped 2 bases and J dropped 6 bases, with 11 bases sitting between them. The CDR3 has 14 amino acids. CDR3 bases: TGTGCCAGCAGTGAAATGGTGGGGGGAAACATTCAGTACTTC. Amino acid sequence: CASSEMVGGNIQYF.